This T cell receptor beta chain was retrieved from a study of T cells in Graves' hyperthyroidism and ophthalmopathy. This clonotype showed up just a few times. Diagnosis relied on clinical symptoms, serum thyroxine and TRAb, thyroid ultrasound and orbital computed tomography. A 10 ml volume of fresh peripheral blood provided the PBMCs. Amplification yielded TCR beta CDR3 regions, with RNA transcripts as the source. HTBI primers were the set used in a first-round RT-PCR of the TCR CDR3. MiXCR, run by TCRdb on the multiplex PCR reads, gives a single entry per CDR3 protein. The sample gives roughly 240,000 distinct CDR3 sequences, almost 25% of which show up once; approximately 35% is in the top ten. Source material: blood. The receptor was isolated from a woman in her thirties or forties with Graves' ophthalmopathy.

As DNA, the CDR3 is TGTGCCAGCAGCCGTACCTTTGGTTACGAGCAGTACTTC. Translating gives CASSRTFGYEQYF. The V call is TRBV12-3 or TRBV12-4, the J call TRBJ2-7; D uncertain. The CDR3 is 13 amino acids. V lost 6 bases and J 4 bases, leaving 13 bases between the germline ends.